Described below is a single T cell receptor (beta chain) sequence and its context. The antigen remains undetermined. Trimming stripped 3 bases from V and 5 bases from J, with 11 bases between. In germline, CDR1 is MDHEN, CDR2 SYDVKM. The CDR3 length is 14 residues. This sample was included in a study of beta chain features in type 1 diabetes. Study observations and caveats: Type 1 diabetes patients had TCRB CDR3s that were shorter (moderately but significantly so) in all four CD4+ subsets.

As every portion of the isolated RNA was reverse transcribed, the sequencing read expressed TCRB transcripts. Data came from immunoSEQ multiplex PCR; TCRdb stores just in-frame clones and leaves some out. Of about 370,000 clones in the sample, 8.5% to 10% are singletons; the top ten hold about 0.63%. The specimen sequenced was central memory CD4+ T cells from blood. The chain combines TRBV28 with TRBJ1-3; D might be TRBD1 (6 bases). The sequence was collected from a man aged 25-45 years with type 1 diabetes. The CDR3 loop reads CASSLRGARNTIYF. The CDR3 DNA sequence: TGTGCCAGCAGTTTGCGGGGGGCAAGAAACACCATATATTTT.